This TCR beta chain is from a study of Tregs in tolerant kidney transplant recipients. This CDR3 is 13 amino acids long. CDR1 and CDR2 (germline): LNHDA, SQIVND (reference sequence). The V segment lost 7 bases and the J segment 4 bases; nucleotides outside the gene matches: 6. Whole-study findings and limits: No direct test of biological reproducibility was done here. The most relevant donor-specific Treg TCRbeta repertoire apparently came from expansion with activated donor B cells.

The nonmyeloablative bone marrow transplants came from related graft donors, with transient mixed chimerism. Thawed PBMCs were FACS-sorted into unstimulated CD4+CD25+CD127- regulatory T cells, CD4+CD25- non-regulatory cells, CD4 and CD8 cells. Using immunoSEQ multiplex PCR, the repertoire was profiled, and TCRdb retains in-frame clones only, with some absent. Found here are 90,000 or so clones, 93% of them singletons; the top ten hold around 1.6%. Points on this clone: As yet, its antigen is unknown.

The source of this sequence is a human patient who received a combined kidney and bone marrow transplant. Some T cells may have originated in the graft donor. The J gene is TRBJ2-5, the V gene TRBV19, with 7 bases identical to TRBD1. The sample was CD4+ T cells from blood (PBMCs), taken 12 months after the transplant. CDR3 amino acids: CASIDRAAETQYF. The DNA of the CDR3 is TGTGCCAGTATTGACAGGGCAGCAGAGACCCAGTACTTC. The full variable domain, completed using reference TRBV19 and TRBJ2-5, is DGGITQSPKYLFRKEGQNVTLSCEQNLNHDAMYWYRQDPGQGLRLIYYSQIVNDFQKGDIAEGYSVSREKKESFPLTVTSAQKNPTAFYLCASIDRAAETQYFGPGTRLLVL.